The 15 T cell receptor beta chains presented below share a single source sample, sequenced in a study of blood T cell repertoires in COVID-19. Data came from immunoSEQ multiplex PCR; TCRdb stores just in-frame clones and leaves some out. The data hold roughly 290,000 clones, with 75% to 95% observed a single time. Sequenced material: peripheral blood. The receptors derive from a woman aged 25-40 years with COVID-19, enrolled during active disease.

The chain uses TRBV29-1 and TRBJ2-1; 8 bases map to TRBD2. V lost 1 base and J lost 6; bases outside the gene matches: 11. The CDR3 sequence is 16 residues long. CDR1 and CDR2 (germline): SQVTM, ANQGSEA. The DNA for the CDR3 is TGCAGCGTTGAAGGAACGGGCGGGAGGTTGGGCAATGAGCAGTTCTTC. This sequence encodes CSVEGTGGRLGNEQFF.

Concerning this clone: This sample includes further DNA sequences coding for the same CDR3. The V call is TRBV28, the J call TRBJ2-7; 11 nucleotides agree with TRBD1. V was clipped by 6 bases and J by 2 bases; unmatched bases: 3. This CDR3 has 14 residues. Germline V CDR1 and CDR2: MDHEN, SYDVKM. CDR3 sequence: CASRTGQGAYEQYF. CDR3 nucleotides: TGTGCCAGCAGGACGGGACAGGGGGCCTACGAGCAGTACTTC.

V usage is TRBV5-1 and J usage is TRBJ2-5; 8 nucleotides line up with TRBD2. Unmatched junction bases numbered 7, after V lost 0 bases and J lost 6 bases. The CDR3 contains 15 residues. Germline V CDR1 and CDR2: SGHRS, YFSETQ. Here the CDR3 reads CASSLDLAGSQTQYF. CDR3 coding DNA: TGCGCCAGCAGCTTGGACCTAGCGGGTTCTCAGACCCAGTACTTC.

The rearrangement uses TRBV4-1 and TRBJ2-6; the D is unclear. Germline-derived CDR1 and CDR2 are MGHRA and YSYEKL. This CDR3 spans 21 amino acids. V was clipped by 1 base and J by 1 base, with 23 bases between them. This chain's CDR3 is CASSQGRRVGPDLSGANVLTF. CDR3 DNA: TGCGCCAGCAGCCAAGGGCGCCGGGTAGGTCCCGACTTATCTGGGGCCAACGTCCTGACTTTC.

The gene calls are TRBV2 and TRBJ2-1; TRBD2 aligns across 10 bases. CDR3 size: 15 residues. V lost 9 bases, J lost 8 bases, and 13 bases stayed unmatched. CDR1 SNHLY and CDR2 FYNNEI come from the germline V gene. The CDR3 sequence is CASKALAGVGDEQFF. The CDR3, as DNA: TGTGCCAGTAAAGCTCTAGCGGGGGTTGGCGATGAGCAGTTCTTC.

This clone has a handful of counts. The V and J genes are TRBV18 and TRBJ1-2; 10 nucleotides agree with TRBD1. The germline V gene has CDR1 KGHSH and CDR2 LQKENI. Trimming cost V 8 bases and J 9 bases; bases outside gene matches: 6. This CDR3 is built from 12 residues. The CDR3, as DNA: TGTGCCAGCACGGGGGACAGGGGAAGCTACACCTTC. Amino acids: CASTGDRGSYTF.

V and J are TRBV27 and TRBJ2-7; 12 nucleotides line up with TRBD1. V gave up 10 bases and J gave up 6 bases; unmatched junction bases: 10. Germline CDR1 and CDR2: MNHEY and SMNVEV (reference sequence). The CDR3 runs 14 residues. In DNA form, the CDR3 reads TGTGCCACCGCCCGGGACAGGGGGCGGGGCGAGCAGTACTTC. Amino acid sequence: CATARDRGRGEQYF.

The chain joins TRBV6-6 to TRBJ2-7; weak D call: TRBD1 (6 bases). This CDR3 is 14 amino acids long. Trimming left V 2 bases short and J 3 bases short, with 11 bases between. Germline V gene lookup returns CDR1 MNHNY and CDR2 SVGAGI (reference sequence). The CDR3 is CASSYLDRHYEQYF. The DNA for the CDR3 is TGTGCCAGCAGTTACCTGGACAGACACTACGAGCAGTACTTC.

The rearrangement joins TRBV5-4 to TRBJ1-3; 10 bases map to TRBD1. The CDR3 is 15 residues long. Germline V lookup: CDR1 SGHNT, CDR2 YYREEE (reference sequence). V lost 4 bases, J lost 4 bases, and 5 bases stayed unmatched. The CDR3 DNA follows: TGTGCCAGCAGCCCAGACAGGGGGCTGGGAAACACCATATATTTT. Protein sequence: CASSPDRGLGNTIYF.

V and J are TRBV5-4 and TRBJ1-1; perhaps TRBD1 as D (5 bases). The CDR3 sequence is 12 residues long. The V end lost 0 bases, the J end lost 11 bases, and 11 bases lay between the germline ends. Germline CDR1 SGHNT, CDR2 YYREEE (reference sequence). This CDR3 reads CASSLDQGGAFF. The CDR3 coding sequence is TGTGCCAGCAGCTTGGATCAGGGTGGGGCTTTCTTT.

The chain combines TRBV5-1 with TRBJ2-1, with TRBD2 identical over 12 bases. The J segment lost 1 base and the V segment lost 4 bases, leaving 12 bases of the junction unmatched. Per germline, CDR1 SGHRS and CDR2 YFSETQ. The CDR3 has 19 residues. This CDR3 reads CASSRTSGAMEPSYNEQFF. The DNA of the CDR3 is TGCGCCAGCAGCCGGACTAGCGGGGCGATGGAGCCATCCTACAATGAGCAGTTCTTC. The variable domain in full, with the rest retrieved from reference TRBV5-1 and TRBJ2-1, is KAGVTQTPRYLIKTRGQQVTLSCSPISGHRSVSWYQQTPGQGLQFLFEYFSETQRNKGNFPGRFSGRQFSNSRSEMNVSTLELGDSALYLCASSRTSGAMEPSYNEQFFGPGTRLTVL.

V usage is TRBV11-3 and J usage is TRBJ1-6, with D possibly TRBD1 on 6 matching bases. V was trimmed by 5 bases and J by 9 bases, leaving 11 bases between them. Looked up from germline, CDR1 is SGHNT and CDR2 is YENEEA. The CDR3 is 13 amino acids. The CDR3 DNA reads as TGTGCCAGCAGCCTCTTACAGGGTTCACCCCTCCACTTT. Translated: CASSLLQGSPLHF.

The chain uses TRBV5-4 and TRBJ1-2; weak D call: TRBD1 (6 bases). CDR1 is SGHNT, CDR2 YYREEE, per germline (reference sequence). CDR3 size: 19 residues. Trimming removed 0 bases from V and 5 bases from J, with 26 bases in between. CDR3 residues: CASSLESPRGRAGLYGYTF. For the CDR3, the DNA is TGTGCCAGCAGCTTGGAAAGTCCCAGGGGACGGGCTGGTCTGTATGGCTACACCTTC.

This rearrangement joins TRBV6-5 to TRBJ1-4, with TRBD1 matching over 8 bases. The V gene end was trimmed by 5 bases and the J gene end by 4 bases; junction bases not matched to a gene: 3. The germline CDR1 and CDR2 sequences are MNHEY and SVGAGI. The CDR3 is made up of 14 amino acids. The CDR3 loop reads CASSRQGFNEKLFF. In DNA form, the CDR3 reads TGTGCCAGCAGTCGACAGGGGTTTAATGAAAAACTGTTTTTT.

J is TRBJ1-4 and V is TRBV5-6; TRBD1 matches 9 bases. The germline V gene has CDR1 SGHDT and CDR2 YYEEEE. Unmatched junction bases numbered 10, after V lost 4 bases and J lost 0 bases. This CDR3 region has 18 residues. The CDR3 sequence: CASSGGTGRFATNEKLFF. The CDR3 nucleotides read TGTGCCAGCAGCGGGGGGACAGGGAGGTTTGCAACTAATGAAAAACTGTTTTTT.